This is a list of T cell receptor beta chains from one sample in a study of blood T cell repertoires in COVID-19. Profiling relied on immunoSEQ multiplex PCR, and the TCRdb table lists in-frame clones only, not all of them. The repertoire has 400,000 to 500,000 clones, around nine tenths of them found once; the top ten carry 1.4% to 1.5%. Input material: PBMCs or T cells enriched from blood (not recorded which). All receptors come from a woman aged 18-29 years who had been exposed to COVID-19. Both conserved end residues are part of each CDR3. D genes are given only for firm matches. The listing skips clone size in some rows; elsewhere it reads once, few, many or a size class.

D gene | J gene | clone size | V gene | CDR3 DNA | CDR3 protein
. | TRBJ2-5 | . | TRBV15 | TGTGCCACCAGCGCTAGGGGGGGGCCGTGGAAAGAGACCCAGTACTTC | CATSARGGPWKETQYF
TRBD1 | TRBJ1-2 | . | TRBV5-1 | TGCGCCACCTTGTTAAACAGGGGGTACGGCTACACCTTC | CATLLNRGYGYTF
TRBD1 | TRBJ1-1 | once | TRBV20-1 | TGCAGTGCTCCTGACAGGGTGGTAGCTTTCTTT | CSAPDRVVAFF
TRBD2 | TRBJ2-1 | . | TRBV13 | TGTGCCAGCAGCTCTGCAGCGGGGGCCAACTACAATGAGCAGTTCTTC | CASSSAAGANYNEQFF
. | TRBJ1-5 | . | TRBV20-1 | TGCAGTGCTAGCTCAGGGGTTCCCCAGCATTTT | CSASSGVPQHF
TRBD1 | TRBJ1-4 | . | TRBV25-1 | TGTGCCAGCAGTGAATGGGGGACAGCTAATGAAAAACTGTTTTTT | CASSEWGTANEKLFF
. | TRBJ2-5 | . | TRBV7-2 | TGTGCCAGCAGCTTAGCCCTATCAGAGACCCAGTACTTC | CASSLALSETQYF
. | TRBJ1-3 | . | TRBV4-3 | TGCGCCAGCAGCCGACAGACATGGGATCCCTCTGGAAACACCATATATTTT | CASSRQTWDPSGNTIYF
TRBD2 | TRBJ2-3 | . | TRBV4-3 | TGCGCCAGCAGCCAAGAAAGCGGGGGGGCCGAAGATACGCAGTATTTT | CASSQESGGAEDTQYF
. | TRBJ2-1 | . | TRBV29-1 | TGCAGCGTTGAAAGGGACTTAAGTTACAATGAGCAGTTCTTC | CSVERDLSYNEQFF
TRBD1 | TRBJ1-1 | . | TRBV18 | TGTGCCAGCTCACCAGACAGGGTAGCAGCTTTCTTT | CASSPDRVAAFF
. | TRBJ2-7 | . | TRBV6-1 | TGTGCCAGCAGTGAAAGCCTGGCGGGACAGTACGAGCAGTACTTC | CASSESLAGQYEQYF
TRBD1 | TRBJ1-5 | once | TRBV18 | TGTGCCAGCTCACCACCTCGACAGGGGGGGACCAATCAGCCCCAGCATTTT | CASSPPRQGGTNQPQHF
TRBD2 | TRBJ2-7 | . | TRBV7-3 | TGTGCCAGCAGCTTACCTAGCGGGGCCCTTAGCTCCTACGAGCAGTACTTC | CASSLPSGALSSYEQYF
. | TRBJ2-7 | . | TRBV5-1 | TGCGCCAGCAGCGGAGGAGGGAACTCTTACGAGCAGTACTTC | CASSGGGNSYEQYF
. | TRBJ2-1 | . | TRBV7-6 | TGTGCCAGCAGCCCAAGGGGCGATTCCTCCTACAATGAGCAGTTCTTC | CASSPRGDSSYNEQFF
TRBD1 | TRBJ1-2 | . | TRBV2 | TGTGCCAGCAGTCCGGGACAGGGTTATTATGGCTACACCTTC | CASSPGQGYYGYTF
. | TRBJ1-4 | few | TRBV9 | TGTGCCAGCAGCGTAGGTGTAACAGCGGAACTGTTTTTT | CASSVGVTAELFF
TRBD1 | TRBJ1-4 | . | TRBV4-3 | TGCGCCAGCAGCCAAGGACGGACAGGGAATGAAAAACTGTTTTTT | CASSQGRTGNEKLFF
. | TRBJ2-1 | . | TRBV12-3/TRBV12-4 | TGTGCCAGCAGAACAGGACCCCTAGAGCAGTTCTTC | CASRTGPLEQFF
. | TRBJ2-1 | . | TRBV6-2/TRBV6-3 | TGTGCCAGCAGCCCTCCGCCCGGGGTCTCCTACAATGAGCAGTTCTTC | CASSPPPGVSYNEQFF
. | TRBJ2-3 | . | TRBV5-1 | TGCGCCAGCAGCTTGGAAGGGGTTAGCACAGATACGCAGTATTTT | CASSLEGVSTDTQYF
. | TRBJ1-2 | . | TRBV6-5 | TGTGCCAGCAATAGAGCGGGATCGGGGGGCTACACCTTC | CASNRAGSGGYTF
. | TRBJ2-7 | once | TRBV28 | TGTGCCAGCAGTTTATCCTCGACTAGTATCCACGAGCAGTACTTC | CASSLSSTSIHEQYF
TRBD2 | TRBJ2-3 | . | TRBV15 | TGTGCCACCAGCAGCCCATTACCTTCGACTAGCGGGCACACAGATACGCAGTATTTT | CATSSPLPSTSGHTDTQYF
. | TRBJ2-3 | once | TRBV2 | TGTGCCTCGCGTAGGGGCCCTAGCACAGATACGCAGTATTTT | CASRRGPSTDTQYF
. | TRBJ1-3 | . | TRBV18 | TGTGCCAGCTCACGAGGGATCCCGGGTTCTGGAAACACCATATATTTT | CASSRGIPGSGNTIYF
. | TRBJ1-4 | . | TRBV7-9 | TGTGCCAGCAGTTCCACGAGTACGGAAAAACTGTTTTTT | CASSSTSTEKLFF
. | TRBJ1-1 | . | TRBV21-1 | TGTGCCAGCAGCAAACGTAACTCTACTGAAGCTTTCTTT | CASSKRNSTEAFF
TRBD2 | TRBJ2-3 | . | TRBV18 | TGTGCCAGCTCACCACTCGGACTAGCGGGGACTAGCACAGATACGCAGTATTTT | CASSPLGLAGTSTDTQYF
. | TRBJ2-2 | . | TRBV2 | TGTGCCAGCAGCGTCACCGGGGAGCTGTTTTTT | CASSVTGELFF
. | TRBJ2-7 | . | TRBV6-6 | TGTGCCAGCACCCGAACAGGGCCCTCCTACGAGCAGTACTTC | CASTRTGPSYEQYF
TRBD2 | TRBJ2-1 | . | TRBV5-1 | TGCGCCAGCAGCGGAGCGGGAGACGGCCTCAATGAGCAGTTCTTC | CASSGAGDGLNEQFF
. | TRBJ2-5 | once | TRBV11-2 | TGTGCCAGCAGCTTTGCGGAGGGCAGCCAAGAGACCCAGTACTTC | CASSFAEGSQETQYF
TRBD2 | TRBJ2-7 | . | TRBV5-1 | TGCGCCAGCAGCTTGGTTCGGGCTAGCGGGAGCTACGAGCAGTACTTC | CASSLVRASGSYEQYF
TRBD1 | TRBJ1-6 | . | TRBV13 | TGTGCCAGCAGCTCAACGGGACAGCCTAATAATTCACCCCTCCACTTT | CASSSTGQPNNSPLHF
TRBD1 | TRBJ1-1 | . | TRBV6-2/TRBV6-3 | TGTGCCAGCAGTTACTCCGACAGGGGTCGTTTGAGAGCTTTCTTT | CASSYSDRGRLRAFF
TRBD2 | TRBJ2-3 | once | TRBV5-1 | TGCGCCAGCAGCTGGGACGGGACTAGCGGGAGAAGGCTAAGCACAGATACGCAGTATTTT | CASSWDGTSGRRLSTDTQYF
. | TRBJ2-7 | . | TRBV19 | TGTGCCAGTAGTATACACTATCGCCTCGAGCAGTACTTC | CASSIHYRLEQYF
TRBD1 | TRBJ2-7 | . | TRBV7-2 | TGTGCCAGCAGCTTGGGATTGGGACAGTCCTACGAGCAGTACTTC | CASSLGLGQSYEQYF
. | TRBJ1-4 | . | TRBV28 | TGTGCCAGCAGTTCCCTCGGCCGGGATGAAAAACTGTTTTTT | CASSSLGRDEKLFF
. | TRBJ1-3 | . | TRBV5-1 | TGCGCCAGCAGCTCGTCCGCGGGAGTCGGAAACACCATATATTTT | CASSSSAGVGNTIYF
. | TRBJ1-1 | . | TRBV9 | TGTGCCAGCAGCACAAACATGAACACTGAAGCTTTCTTT | CASSTNMNTEAFF
TRBD1 | TRBJ2-5 | . | TRBV7-9 | TGTGCCAGCAGCTTAGCGGGGACAGGGAGGGAAGAGACCCAGTACTTC | CASSLAGTGREETQYF
. | TRBJ1-6 | . | TRBV28 | TGTGCCAGCGTTGTATCCCAGGGCGCAAAGTCACCCCTCCACTTT | CASVVSQGAKSPLHF
TRBD1 | TRBJ2-7 | . | TRBV6-5 | TGTGCCAGCAGTTCCCCAAGACAGGGGGGCGAGCAGTACTTC | CASSSPRQGGEQYF
TRBD2 | TRBJ2-1 | . | TRBV28 | TGTGCCAGTGCGACTAGCGGGAGGTACAATGAGCAGTTCTTC | CASATSGRYNEQFF
. | TRBJ2-1 | . | TRBV4-2 | TGTGCCAGCAGCCAAGATGGAGGTGGTCAGTTCTTC | CASSQDGGGQFF